This T cell receptor beta chain was identified in a study of blood T cell repertoires in COVID-19. Study summary: Both acute and convalescent COVID-19 samples were obtained from the United States, Italy and Spain. The analysed material was cDNA or gDNA that came from T cells, B-cell-depleted T cells, or PBMCs.

The CDR3 is 18 amino acids. The V and J ends lost 1 base and 0 bases, in that order; junction bases with no gene match: 5. Germline V CDR1 and CDR2: SQVTM, ANQGSEA. This clone occurred a few times. The authors' processing: The authors estimated nucleated cell counts from reference gene primer amplification. The repertoire was sequenced with immunoSEQ multiplex PCR; TCRdb's copy has only in-frame clones and lacks some. That table gives V, J and clone size, and the DNA gave D and trimming. This sample yields about 63,000 clones, of which roughly 89% are seen a single time; roughly 19% belongs to the top ten.

The receptor was derived from a woman at least 80 years old with acute or convalescent COVID-19. The chain couples TRBV29-1 to TRBJ2-1, with 14 bases identical to TRBD2. Specimen: peripheral blood. The CDR3 is CSVEGLAGGIISYNEQFF. The DNA of the CDR3 is TGCAGCGTTGAAGGACTAGCGGGAGGGATAATCTCCTACAATGAGCAGTTCTTC.